The 23 T cell receptor beta chains in this list originate from one sample, sequenced in a study of blood T cell repertoires in COVID-19. The assay was immunoSEQ multiplex PCR, and TCRdb's table has in-frame clones only and misses some. Here the sample spans fewer than 700,000 clones, roughly nine tenths being singletons. Input material: peripheral blood. All receptors come from a woman aged 50 to 60 with COVID-19, enrolled during active disease.

The chain employs TRBV10-3 and TRBJ1-2; 7 nucleotides line up with TRBD1. The J segment lost 1 base and the V segment lost 5 bases, leaving 4 bases of the junction unmatched. CDR1 and CDR2 (germline): ENHRY, SYGVKD. This CDR3 comprises 14 residues. CDR3 residues: CAISTGTVNYGYTF. In nucleotides, the CDR3 is TGTGCCATCAGTACCGGGACAGTTAACTATGGCTACACCTTC.

The genes are TRBV7-2 and TRBJ2-7; D gene uncertain. CDR1 and CDR2 from the germline V gene are SGHTA and FQGNSA. The CDR3 consists of 13 residues. Trimming took 1 base from V and 7 from J, leaving 11 bases between them. The chain's CDR3 is CASSLVSHEEQYF. CDR3 in DNA: TGTGCCAGCAGCTTAGTGTCCCACGAGGAGCAGTACTTC.

This chain joins TRBV9 and TRBJ2-5; 7 nucleotides line up with TRBD2. This CDR3 comprises 16 residues. The trim removed 3 bases at V and 3 bases at J, leaving 11 bases unmatched. Germline V gene data show CDR1 as SGDLS and CDR2 as YYNGEE. For the CDR3, the DNA is TGTGCCAGCAGCGACGGGGACTATCTATCAAAAGAGACCCAGTACTTC. It codes for CASSDGDYLSKETQYF.

J is TRBJ2-1 and V is TRBV11-3; 8 bases map to TRBD2. The CDR3 consists of 14 residues. The germline V gene has CDR1 SGHNT and CDR2 YENEEA. The V segment lost 3 bases and the J segment 7 bases; nucleotides outside the gene matches: 5. The CDR3: CASSFGRGGNEQFF. CDR3 in DNA: TGTGCCAGCAGCTTCGGTCGGGGGGGAAATGAGCAGTTCTTC. The entire variable domain, with the rest obtained from reference TRBV11-3 and TRBJ2-1, is as follows: EAGVVQSPRYKIIEKKQPVAFWCNPISGHNTLYWYLQNLGQGPELLIRYENEEAVDDSQLPKDRFSAERLKGVDSTLKIQPAELGDSAVYLCASSFGRGGNEQFFGPGTRLTVL.

This CDR3 reads CASKRNQNTEAFF. The CDR3 bases are TGTGCCAGCAAGCGGAACCAGAACACTGAAGCTTTCTTT. V usage is TRBV6-5 and J usage is TRBJ1-1; D ambiguous. Germline lookup yields CDR1 MNHEY and CDR2 SVGAGI. This CDR3 is built from 13 residues. Trimming left V 7 bases short and J 1 base short, with 10 bases between.

The genes are TRBV6-6 and TRBJ2-1, with 7 positions matching TRBD1. This CDR3 contains 15 residues. Germline V CDR1 and CDR2: MNHNY, SVGAGI (reference sequence). V lost 10 bases, J lost 1 base, and 10 bases stayed unmatched. DNA of the CDR3: TGTGCCACCCAAATCGACAGGGTATCCTACAATGAGCAGTTCTTC. Encoded protein: CATQIDRVSYNEQFF.

This clone was counted a few times. The gene calls are TRBV27 and TRBJ1-6, with D tentatively TRBD1 (6 bases). Germline assignment: CDR1 MNHEY and CDR2 SMNVEV (reference sequence). V lost 7 bases, J lost 10 bases, and 14 bases lay in between. There are 13 residues in the CDR3. As DNA, the CDR3 is TGTGCCAGCACCCGGGGGGCTTGGTCACCCCTCCACTTT. Translated, it gives CASTRGAWSPLHF.

This chain uses TRBV7-9 with TRBJ2-1; 8 bases are shared with TRBD1. This CDR3 is built from 15 residues. Unmatched junction bases numbered 3, after V lost 1 base and J lost 4 bases. Looked up from germline, CDR1 is SEHNR and CDR2 is FQNEAQ (reference sequence). CDR3 amino acids: CASSLVQGAYNEQFF. CDR3 DNA: TGTGCCAGCAGCTTAGTCCAGGGGGCTTACAATGAGCAGTTCTTC. The full variable domain, its missing parts supplied by reference TRBV7-9 and TRBJ2-1, is DTGVSQNPRHKITKRGQNVTFRCDPISEHNRLYWYRQTLGQGPEFLTYFQNEAQLEKSRLLSDRFSAERPKGSFSTLEIQRTEQGDSAMYLCASSLVQGAYNEQFFGPGTRLTVL.

This chain connects TRBV7-9 to TRBJ1-1; TRBD1 is a possible D gene (6 bases). The CDR3 runs to 13 residues. The germline V gene encodes CDR1 SEHNR and CDR2 FQNEAQ (reference sequence). V lost 5 bases and J lost 5, with 12 bases in between. This CDR3 reads CASSHSTGTEAFF. The CDR3 nucleotides are TGTGCCAGCAGCCATTCCACAGGGACTGAAGCTTTCTTT.

The gene calls are TRBV6-5 and TRBJ1-2, with D possibly being TRBD1 (6 bases). The CDR3 extends over 13 amino acids. The V end lost 7 bases, the J end lost 7 bases, and 16 bases lay between the germline ends. Germline V gene sequence: CDR1 MNHEY, CDR2 SVGAGI. Here the CDR3 reads CASNPQGFGGYTF. In DNA, the CDR3 is TGTGCCAGCAACCCACAGGGATTCGGTGGCTACACCTTC.

The chain employs TRBV6-1 and TRBJ1-6; 9 bases agree with TRBD1. The CDR3 extends over 15 amino acids. V shed 3 bases, J shed 9 bases, and the junction held 6 bases outside the gene matches. CDR1 and CDR2 (germline): MNHNS, SASEGT. The CDR3 coding sequence is TGTGCCAGCAGTGAGGGACAGGGAGGTCGTTCACCCCTCCACTTT. This gives the protein CASSEGQGGRSPLHF.

The chain recombines TRBV28 with TRBJ1-5; D call uncertain. Germline V CDR1 and CDR2: MDHEN, SYDVKM. This CDR3 region has 14 residues. V shed 3 bases and J shed 5 bases, with 11 bases lying between them. The CDR3: CASSFAVPYQPQHF. The CDR3 DNA follows: TGTGCCAGCAGTTTCGCAGTCCCATATCAGCCCCAGCATTTT.

The chain combines TRBV2 with TRBJ1-4; D may be TRBD1 (6 bases). Trimming took off 7 bases at V and 5 bases at J, with 17 bases between the two ends. The CDR3 is 15 residues long. Germline V gene lookup returns CDR1 SNHLY and CDR2 FYNNEI. The chain's CDR3 is CASMRTGSKNEKLFF. The CDR3 bases are TGTGCCAGCATGAGAACAGGGAGCAAAAATGAAAAACTGTTTTTT.

V usage is TRBV2 and J usage is TRBJ1-2; no reliable D call. Germline V gene data show CDR1 as SNHLY and CDR2 as FYNNEI. This CDR3 spans 13 amino acids. V dropped 3 bases and J dropped 7 bases, with 12 bases sitting between them. The CDR3 sequence: CASSERNSGGYTF. The CDR3 DNA reads TGTGCCAGCAGTGAGAGGAACTCCGGTGGCTACACCTTC.

This chain links TRBV28 with TRBJ1-5; D possibly corresponds to TRBD1 (6 bases). Germline V lookup: CDR1 MDHEN, CDR2 SYDVKM. Trimming shortened V by 5 bases and J by 1 base, and 9 bases separated the two germline ends. The CDR3 loop spans 14 amino acids. CDR3 sequence (DNA): TGTGCCAGCAGTCCTACAGGGAGCAATCAGCCCCAGCATTTT. Amino acids: CASSPTGSNQPQHF.

This clone occurred once. This chain links TRBV5-4 with TRBJ1-1, with 7 bases matching TRBD1. Trimming cost V 3 bases and J 4 bases; bases outside gene matches: 6. Germline V lookup: CDR1 SGHNT, CDR2 YYREEE (reference sequence). The CDR3 extends over 14 amino acids. CDR3 protein: CASSYTGATTEAFF. Written as DNA, the CDR3 is TGTGCCAGCAGCTACACAGGGGCGACCACTGAAGCTTTCTTT.

The table lists this clone with a count of one. The V call is TRBV14, the J call TRBJ1-1; 8 bases line up with TRBD1. Unmatched junction bases numbered 7, after V lost 3 bases and J lost 10 bases. Germline V gene data show CDR1 as SGHDN and CDR2 as FVKESK. CDR3 size: 13 residues. CDR3: CASSQRQGSSAFF. The CDR3 DNA is TGTGCCAGCAGCCAGAGACAGGGGAGTTCAGCTTTCTTT.

This clone was detected a few times. This chain uses TRBV28 with TRBJ1-1; D is perhaps TRBD1 (6 bases). Germline CDR1 reads MDHEN; CDR2 reads SYDVKM. The CDR3 loop spans 15 amino acids. Trimming pared 2 bases from V and 6 bases from J, leaving 16 bases between. The CDR3 DNA reads as TGTGCCAGCAGTTTAAGGCAGGGGCTTAAAGCTGAAGCTTTCTTT. It specifies CASSLRQGLKAEAFF.

The rearrangement links TRBV11-2 to TRBJ2-7, with unresolved D. This CDR3 region has 12 residues. Germline lookup yields CDR1 SGHAT and CDR2 FQNNGV. V lost 5 bases, J lost 3 bases, and 8 bases lay in between. For the CDR3, the DNA is TGTGCCAGCAGCACTACCCGCTACGAGCAGTACTTC. It codes for CASSTTRYEQYF.

The chain combines TRBV4-1 with TRBJ1-3; D unresolved. Germline lookup yields CDR1 MGHRA and CDR2 YSYEKL. CDR3 length: 16 residues. V dropped 0 bases and J dropped 5 bases, with 14 bases sitting between them. CDR3 loop: CASSQDPGQDRNTIYF. DNA of the CDR3: TGCGCCAGCAGCCAAGATCCTGGCCAGGATCGAAACACCATATATTTT.

The genes are TRBV28 and TRBJ2-7; possibly TRBD2 for D (7 bases). Trimming stripped 5 bases from V and 3 bases from J, with 17 bases between. This CDR3 has 15 residues. CDR1 and CDR2 from the germline V gene are MDHEN and SYDVKM. CDR3 in amino acids: CASSLGGGPYYEQYF. DNA of the CDR3: TGTGCCAGCAGTCTTGGCGGGGGCCCCTACTACGAGCAGTACTTC.

The chain carries TRBV4-1 and TRBJ2-7; a possible D gene is TRBD2 (6 bases). Germline V gene data show CDR1 as MGHRA and CDR2 as YSYEKL. The CDR3 length is 15 residues. V dropped 5 bases and J dropped 2 bases, with 16 bases sitting between them. The CDR3 region has the DNA TGCGCCAGCAGCAAGTGGAGCGGGTCACCCTACGAGCAGTACTTC. Translated: CASSKWSGSPYEQYF.

The V gene is TRBV5-4, the J gene TRBJ1-6; TRBD1 agrees at 7 bases. V lost 5 bases, J lost 9 bases, and 8 bases stayed unmatched. This CDR3 spans 14 amino acids. Germline-derived CDR1 and CDR2 are SGHNT and YYREEE (reference sequence). The chain's CDR3 is CASSLQGLVSPLHF. The CDR3 DNA reads as TGTGCCAGCAGTTTACAGGGGCTCGTTTCACCCCTCCACTTT.